A single sample is the source of the 26 T cell receptor beta chains below, sequenced in a study of human T cells and chemical hapten exposure (dated by TCRdb to the early 2020s). During library preparation, unique molecular identifiers were attached to individual cDNA molecules so that TCRs could be counted in a quantitative, reproducible way. TCRdb reran the public reads through fastp at Q25 and MiXCR, keeping productive beta chains. CDR3 protein sequences are deduplicated, and each keeps its most common genes and DNA. The sample has about 120,000 distinct CDR3 sequences on record, about 8.9% of them singletons. The ten largest clonotypes hold over 1.1% of the sample. Total RNA was extracted from unfractionated whole blood collected in Tempus Blood RNA tubes. The sequenced sample was whole blood. The receptor source for this set is a human donor in good health. Some clones in this sample may be carry-over from other donors' samples. Donor details come from another sample of the same person, matched by shared clones.

This clonotype has ten or more counts. V gene TRBV20-1 combines with J gene TRBJ2-5, with 11 positions matching TRBD2. CDR3 length: 16 residues. Germline V gene sequence: CDR1 DFQATT, CDR2 SNEGSKA (reference sequence). V was clipped by 0 bases and J by 0 bases; unmatched bases: 3. The CDR3 sequence: CSARDLAGGDQETQYF. In DNA, the CDR3 is TGCAGTGCTAGAGATCTAGCGGGAGGTGACCAAGAGACCCAGTACTTC.

This clonotype has more than one count but fewer than ten. The chain links TRBV19 to TRBJ2-1; TRBD2 agrees at 8 bases. Germline V gene sequence: CDR1 LNHDA, CDR2 SQIVND (reference sequence). This CDR3 is 16 amino acids long. Trimming removed 4 bases from V and 1 base from J; junction bases left unmatched: 6. The CDR3 DNA reads as TGTGCCAGTAGTACCCTGAGCGGGAGTTCCTACAATGAGCAGTTCTTC. Residues: CASSTLSGSSYNEQFF.

The CDR3 spells CASSSRDRVPYYGYTF. The CDR3 DNA sequence: TGTGCCAGCAGCTCCCGGGACAGGGTTCCCTACTATGGCTACACCTTC. V is TRBV7-8 and J is TRBJ1-2, with TRBD1 identical over 9 bases. From germline, CDR1 is SGHVS and CDR2 FQNEAQ. V lost 4 bases, J lost 3 bases, and 9 bases stayed unmatched. The CDR3 is made up of 16 amino acids. Supplemented by reference TRBV7-8 and TRBJ1-2, the full variable domain reads GAGVSQSPRYKVAKRGQDVALRCDPISGHVSLFWYQQALGQGPEFLTYFQNEAQLDKSGLPSDRFFAERPEGSVSTLKIQRTQQEDSAVYLCASSSRDRVPYYGYTFGSGTRLTVV.

The gene calls are TRBV27 and TRBJ2-7; 9 bases line up with TRBD1. V lost 5 bases, J lost 7 bases, and 9 bases stayed unmatched. The CDR3 is 14 amino acids. The germline CDR1 and CDR2 sequences are MNHEY and SMNVEV (reference sequence). CDR3 region: CASSIRTGAGEQYF. The CDR3 coding sequence is TGTGCCAGCAGTATACGGACAGGGGCGGGGGAGCAGTACTTC.

The genes are TRBV6-1 and TRBJ2-1, with 12 positions matching TRBD1. Germline assignment: CDR1 MNHNS and CDR2 SASEGT. CDR3 length: 12 amino acids. The trim removed 6 bases at V and 16 bases at J, leaving 7 bases unmatched. The CDR3 here is CASRRGTGGQFF. The DNA for the CDR3 is TGTGCCAGCAGACGAGGGACAGGGGGCCAATTCTTC.

This clonotype was counted ten times or more. This sequence joins TRBV20-1 and TRBJ1-1; no reliable D call. This CDR3 comprises 13 residues. CDR1 and CDR2 from the germline V gene are DFQATT and SNEGSKA (reference sequence). Trimming removed 4 bases from V and 1 base from J, with 10 bases in between. CDR3 sequence reads: CSATEATNTEAFF. The CDR3 DNA reads as TGCAGTGCTACGGAGGCAACGAACACTGAAGCTTTCTTT.

The chain employs TRBV10-3 and TRBJ2-3; D might be TRBD1 (7 bases). The V and J ends lost 5 bases and 6 bases respectively, with 15 bases between them. Germline V lookup: CDR1 ENHRY, CDR2 SYGVKD. The CDR3 extends over 14 amino acids. The CDR3 sequence is CAISSTGRSDTQYF. The CDR3 nucleotides read TGTGCCATCAGTTCGACAGGGAGGTCGGATACGCAGTATTTT.

CDR3 sequence reads: CASSHEQGGNEKLFF. CDR3 coding DNA: TGTGCCAGCAGCCATGAACAGGGTGGTAATGAAAAACTGTTTTTT. The gene calls are TRBV4-2 and TRBJ1-4; TRBD1 might be the D (6 bases). Germline CDR1 is LGHNA and CDR2 is YNFKEQ. The CDR3 contains 15 residues. V gave up 3 bases and J gave up 4 bases, with 12 bases separating them.

The chain employs TRBV20-1 and TRBJ1-4, with D perhaps matching TRBD1 (5 bases). CDR3 length: 14 residues. The V and J ends lost 5 bases and 6 bases respectively, with 16 bases between them. The V gene's germline CDR1 is DFQATT and CDR2 SNEGSKA (reference sequence). This chain's CDR3 is CSAAGNWGYEKLFF. In DNA, the CDR3 is TGCAGTGCTGCAGGAAATTGGGGGTATGAAAAACTGTTTTTT.

This clonotype was detected a few times. This chain uses TRBV29-1 with TRBJ2-3, with a weak D call TRBD1 (6 bases). Trimming pared 7 bases from V and 1 base from J, leaving 12 bases between. CDR3 length: 13 residues. Per germline, CDR1 SQVTM and CDR2 ANQGSEA. CDR3 bases: TGCAGCGCAGACAGGAGCGGCACAGATACGCAGTATTTT. As protein: CSADRSGTDTQYF.

This clonotype showed up just a few times. The rearrangement uses TRBV7-9 and TRBJ2-1; D is possibly TRBD2 (5 bases). V lost 3 bases, J lost 10 bases, and 10 bases lay in between. Germline assignment: CDR1 SEHNR and CDR2 FQNEAQ (reference sequence). The CDR3 totals 12 residues. CDR3: CASSLERLEQFF. The CDR3 nucleotides are TGTGCCAGCAGCTTGGAGCGGCTCGAGCAGTTCTTC.

CDR3 bases: TGTGCCAGCAGTTCCGGGGCTGACTATGGCTACACCTTC. Amino acid sequence: CASSSGADYGYTF. This chain connects TRBV12-3 or TRBV12-4 to TRBJ1-2; maybe TRBD1 (5 bases). V lost 4 bases, J lost 3 bases, and 9 bases lay in between. The CDR3 loop spans 13 amino acids.

J is TRBJ2-7 and V is TRBV4-3, with D tentatively TRBD2 (5 bases). Per germline, CDR1 LGHNA and CDR2 YSLEER. V dropped 0 bases and J dropped 6 bases, with 15 bases sitting between them. The CDR3 totals 15 residues. CDR3 residues: CASSQDTGDGGEQYF. DNA for the CDR3: TGCGCCAGCAGCCAAGACACCGGGGATGGAGGCGAGCAGTACTTC.

In this sample, this clonotype turned up a few times. V usage is TRBV27 and J usage is TRBJ2-7; 8 bases map to TRBD1. V lost 0 bases to trimming and J lost 3 bases; unmatched junction nucleotides: 1. Germline CDR1 is MNHEY and CDR2 is SMNVEV (reference sequence). The CDR3 has 14 amino acids. The CDR3, as DNA: TGTGCCAGCAGTTTATCTACAGGGGGCTACGAGCAGTACTTC. Translated, it gives CASSLSTGGYEQYF.

The chain couples TRBV5-1 to TRBJ2-7; maybe TRBD1 (5 bases). V was shortened by 4 bases and J by 4 bases, with 9 bases between the two germline ends. The CDR3 runs 12 residues. Germline CDR1 is SGHRS and CDR2 is YFSETQ. The CDR3 nucleotides are TGCGCCAGCAGCGCGGACACGTACGAGCAGTACTTC. Translated: CASSADTYEQYF.

At least ten counts were recorded for this clonotype. V is TRBV3-1 and J is TRBJ2-3; D uncertain. This CDR3 spans 13 amino acids. Germline V lookup: CDR1 LGHDT, CDR2 YNNKEL (reference sequence). The V end was cut by 0 bases, the J end by 2 bases, with 3 bases between. This chain's CDR3 is CASSQENTDTQYF. The CDR3 DNA follows: TGTGCCAGCAGCCAAGAGAACACAGATACGCAGTATTTT.

This chain uses TRBV12-3 or TRBV12-4 with TRBJ2-7, with TRBD1 matching 8 bases. J was trimmed by 5 bases and V by 7 bases; bases with no gene match: 7. This CDR3 has 13 residues. CDR3: CASTWTGSHEQYF. Written as DNA, the CDR3 is TGTGCCAGCACGTGGACAGGGTCCCACGAGCAGTACTTC.

There are many counts of this clonotype. The genes are TRBV10-3 and TRBJ1-3, with D perhaps matching TRBD1 (6 bases). V gave up 2 bases and J gave up 3 bases, with 11 bases separating them. The CDR3 contains 15 residues. Germline CDR1 reads ENHRY; CDR2 reads SYGVKD. The CDR3 DNA sequence: TGTGCCATCAGTGAGCCACGACAGGTTGGAAACACCATATATTTT. Protein product: CAISEPRQVGNTIYF.

This clonotype was counted a few times. This chain uses TRBV18 with TRBJ2-7, with TRBD1 matching 11 bases. There are 15 residues in the CDR3. Germline CDR1 reads KGHSH; CDR2 reads LQKENI. V trimming: 2 bases; J trimming: 5 bases; junction bases outside the gene matches: 5. This CDR3 reads CASSPLDRGPHEQYF. The CDR3 DNA sequence: TGTGCCAGCTCACCATTGGACAGGGGGCCCCACGAGCAGTACTTC.

A few counts support this clonotype. The chain employs TRBV6-6 and TRBJ2-7; 10 bases are shared with TRBD1. The CDR3 has 16 residues. V lost 2 bases, J lost 6 bases, and 10 bases stayed unmatched. Per the germline V gene, CDR1 is MNHNY and CDR2 is SVGAGI (reference sequence). The CDR3 coding sequence is TGTGCCAGCAGTTACCCCGAAGGGACAGGGGCGATCGAGCAGTACTTC. This sequence encodes CASSYPEGTGAIEQYF.

The chain employs TRBV10-3 and TRBJ2-3, with 10 positions matching TRBD1. Trimming took 2 bases from V and 1 from J; bases not matched to a gene: 0. Germline V gives CDR1 ENHRY, CDR2 SYGVKD. CDR3 length: 15 residues. The CDR3 DNA follows: TGTGCCATCAGTGAGGGGACAGGGGGCACAGATACGCAGTATTTT. Translated: CAISEGTGGTDTQYF.

The chain joins TRBV20-1 to TRBJ2-6, with 7 bases aligning to TRBD1. With 1 base clipped from V and 0 bases from J, the junction kept 9 bases outside the gene matches. Germline CDR1 reads DFQATT; CDR2 reads SNEGSKA (reference sequence). The CDR3 is 18 amino acids. The CDR3 DNA sequence: TGCAGTGCTAGAGTCCGGGACAGAGTTAGCTCTGGGGCCAACGTCCTGACTTTC. Protein: CSARVRDRVSSGANVLTF.

This clonotype was observed a few times. The chain recombines TRBV10-3 with TRBJ1-2, with D unresolved. The CDR3 runs to 18 residues. V was pared by 3 bases and J by 2 bases, with 22 bases between. The germline V gene encodes CDR1 ENHRY and CDR2 SYGVKD. In DNA, the CDR3 is TGTGCCATCAGTGACCCCCTGGGGAAGGAGGAACTCAACTATGGCTACACCTTC. It translates to CAISDPLGKEELNYGYTF.

This clonotype showed up many times. The chain is built from TRBV4-3 and TRBJ2-5, with 9 bases identical to TRBD2. V was clipped by 3 bases and J by 3 bases; unmatched bases: 2. The CDR3 sequence is 14 residues long. Germline values: CDR1 LGHNA, CDR2 YSLEER. The CDR3 DNA sequence: TGCGCCAGCAGCCAGCGACTAGCGGAAGAGACCCAGTACTTC. Amino acids: CASSQRLAEETQYF.

This clonotype showed up just a few times. The V gene is TRBV18, the J gene TRBJ2-5; TRBD2 aligns across 7 bases. The V and J ends lost 0 bases and 1 base, in that order; junction bases with no gene match: 5. CDR3 size: 16 residues. The germline CDR1 and CDR2 sequences are KGHSH and LQKENI. CDR3 amino acids: CASSPPVGGVQETQYF. For the CDR3, the DNA is TGTGCCAGCTCACCACCAGTGGGAGGGGTCCAAGAGACCCAGTACTTC.

V usage is TRBV13 and J usage is TRBJ2-4, with D tentatively TRBD2 (6 bases). With 4 bases removed from V and 7 bases from J, the gap between germline ends came to 8 bases. The CDR3 is made up of 12 amino acids. CDR1 and CDR2 (germline): PRHDT, FYEKMQ (reference sequence). The CDR3 DNA reads TGTGCCAGCAGCTCGGCGGGGAACATTCAGTACTTC. It is translated as CASSSAGNIQYF.